This T cell receptor (beta chain) was sequenced during a study of post-analysis software for immune sequencing data. For the study at large: Several disease courses (relapsing-remitting, secondary progressive and progressive-relapsing) of multiple sclerosis were included. Study-wide findings and caveats: In patients, TRBV5-6, TRBV5-1 and TRBV20-1 belonged to several TRBV segments found more frequently than in controls.

Presence of unique molecular identifiers characterized the TCR beta cDNA libraries. T cells numbering about 0.95 to 10 million yielded 450,000 to 500,000 cDNA molecules. Using its own MiXCR run on the PCR reads, TCRdb lists one record per CDR3 protein. This table has roughly 620,000 distinct CDR3 sequences, roughly 45% appearing once. This CDR3 region has 14 residues. The V and J ends lost 0 bases and 5 bases respectively, with 10 bases between them. The germline gives CDR1 MRHNA, CDR2 SNTAGT. This clonotype was found a few times. What it recognizes is unknown. The source is a girl aged 5-17 years with multiple sclerosis. Sequencing used blood. The chain combines TRBV6-4 with TRBJ1-2, with D tentatively TRBD1 (5 bases). The CDR3 DNA reads as TGTGCCAGCAGTGACTCGGGGGGATATTATGGCTACACCTTC. It translates to CASSDSGGYYGYTF.